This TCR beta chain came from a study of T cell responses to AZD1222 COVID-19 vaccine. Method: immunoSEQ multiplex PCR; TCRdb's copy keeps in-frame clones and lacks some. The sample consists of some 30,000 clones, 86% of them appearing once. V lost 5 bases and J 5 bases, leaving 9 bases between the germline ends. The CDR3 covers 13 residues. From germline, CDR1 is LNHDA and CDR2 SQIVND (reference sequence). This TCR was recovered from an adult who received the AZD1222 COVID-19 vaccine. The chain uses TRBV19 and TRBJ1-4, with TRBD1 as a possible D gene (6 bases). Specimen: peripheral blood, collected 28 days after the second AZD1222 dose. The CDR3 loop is CASSRTANEKLFF. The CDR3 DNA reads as TGTGCCAGTAGTCGGACAGCAAATGAAAAACTGTTTTTT.